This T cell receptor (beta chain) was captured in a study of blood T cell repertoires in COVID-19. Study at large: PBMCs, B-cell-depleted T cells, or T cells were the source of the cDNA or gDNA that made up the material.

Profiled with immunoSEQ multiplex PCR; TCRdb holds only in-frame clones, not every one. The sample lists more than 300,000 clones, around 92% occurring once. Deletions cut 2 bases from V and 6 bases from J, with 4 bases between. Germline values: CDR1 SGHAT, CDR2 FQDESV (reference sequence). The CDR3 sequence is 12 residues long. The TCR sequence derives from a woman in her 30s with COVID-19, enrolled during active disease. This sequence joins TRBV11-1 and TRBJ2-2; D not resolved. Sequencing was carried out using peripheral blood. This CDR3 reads CASSLYAGELFF. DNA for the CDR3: TGTGCCAGCAGCTTATATGCCGGGGAGCTGTTTTTT.